This T cell receptor beta chain is drawn from a study of OX40 agonist ivuxolimab in advanced cancers. Study at large: The patients got ivuxolimab, which is an agonistic anti-OX40 (CD134) antibody. Previous treatment with anti-PD-1, anti-PD-L1 or anti-CTLA-4 therapy was allowed; 30% to 50% had received some. Study-level findings and limits: Average numbers of expanded clones were greater in CD8+ T cells than in CD4+.

Profiled with immunoSEQ multiplex PCR; TCRdb holds only in-frame clones, not every one. The sample has tens of thousands of clones, 75% to 85% seen once. Note on this clone: Its target is not known.

Germline CDR1 and CDR2: SGHVS and FNYEAQ. V lost 5 bases, J lost 1 base, and 12 bases lay in between. The CDR3 covers 14 residues. The origin of this receptor is an adult with an advanced solid tumor such as melanoma, head and neck, liver or kidney cancer. Material: CD4+ or CD8+ T cells sorted from blood, obtained in a trial of the OX40 agonist ivuxolimab. The chain combines TRBV7-6 with TRBJ2-7; no definite D call. The chain's CDR3 is CASSPWTASYEQYF. CDR3 coding DNA: TGTGCCAGCAGCCCCTGGACGGCATCCTACGAGCAGTACTTC.